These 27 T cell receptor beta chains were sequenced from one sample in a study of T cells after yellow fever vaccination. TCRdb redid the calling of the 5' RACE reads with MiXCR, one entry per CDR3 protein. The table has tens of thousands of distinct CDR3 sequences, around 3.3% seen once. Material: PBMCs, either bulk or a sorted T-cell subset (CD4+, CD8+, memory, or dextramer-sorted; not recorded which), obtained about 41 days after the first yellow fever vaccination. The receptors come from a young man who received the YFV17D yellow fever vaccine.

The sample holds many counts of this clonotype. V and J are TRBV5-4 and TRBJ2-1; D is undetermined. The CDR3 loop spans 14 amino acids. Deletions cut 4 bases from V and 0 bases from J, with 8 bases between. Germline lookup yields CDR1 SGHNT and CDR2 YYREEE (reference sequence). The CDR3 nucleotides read TGTGCCAGCAGCCTGGACGCCTCCTACAATGAGCAGTTCTTC. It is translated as CASSLDASYNEQFF.

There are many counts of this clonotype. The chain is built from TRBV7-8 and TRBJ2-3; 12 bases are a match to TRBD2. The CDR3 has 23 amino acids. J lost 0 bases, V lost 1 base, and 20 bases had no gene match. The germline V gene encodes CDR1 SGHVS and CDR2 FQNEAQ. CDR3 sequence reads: CASSLVLGGPTSGGPGSTDTQYF. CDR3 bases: TGTGCCAGCAGCTTAGTATTGGGGGGACCTACTAGCGGGGGGCCGGGTAGCACAGATACGCAGTATTTT. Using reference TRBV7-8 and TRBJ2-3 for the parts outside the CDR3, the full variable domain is GAGVSQSPRYKVAKRGQDVALRCDPISGHVSLFWYQQALGQGPEFLTYFQNEAQLDKSGLPSDRFFAERPEGSVSTLKIQRTQQEDSAVYLCASSLVLGGPTSGGPGSTDTQYFGPGTRLTVL.

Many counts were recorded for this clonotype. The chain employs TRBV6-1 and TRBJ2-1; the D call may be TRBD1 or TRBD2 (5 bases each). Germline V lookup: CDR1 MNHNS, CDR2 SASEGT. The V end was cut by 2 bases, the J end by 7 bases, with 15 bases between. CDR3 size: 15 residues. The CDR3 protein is CASSELMRGENEQFF. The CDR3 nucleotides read TGTGCCAGCAGTGAATTGATGAGGGGTGAAAATGAGCAGTTCTTC.

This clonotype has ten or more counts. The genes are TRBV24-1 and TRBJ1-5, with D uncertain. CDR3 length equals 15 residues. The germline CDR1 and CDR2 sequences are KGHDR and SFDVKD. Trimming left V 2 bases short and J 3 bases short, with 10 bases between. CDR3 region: CATSDSRQPNQPQHF. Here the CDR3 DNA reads TGTGCCACCAGTGATTCCCGGCAGCCCAATCAGCCCCAGCATTTT.

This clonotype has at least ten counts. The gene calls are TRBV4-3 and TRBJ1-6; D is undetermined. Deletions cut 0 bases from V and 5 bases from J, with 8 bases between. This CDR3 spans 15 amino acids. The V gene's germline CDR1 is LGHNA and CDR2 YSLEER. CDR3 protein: CASSQDVTDNSPLHF. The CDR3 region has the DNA TGCGCCAGCAGCCAAGACGTGACGGATAATTCACCCCTCCACTTT.

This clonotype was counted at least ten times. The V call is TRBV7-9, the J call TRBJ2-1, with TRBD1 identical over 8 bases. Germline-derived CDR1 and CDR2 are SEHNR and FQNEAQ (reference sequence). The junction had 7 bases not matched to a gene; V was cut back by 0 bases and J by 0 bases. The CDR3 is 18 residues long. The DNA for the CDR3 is TGTGCCAGCAGCTTAGCCCAAGGACAGGGAAGCTCCTACAATGAGCAGTTCTTC. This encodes CASSLAQGQGSSYNEQFF.

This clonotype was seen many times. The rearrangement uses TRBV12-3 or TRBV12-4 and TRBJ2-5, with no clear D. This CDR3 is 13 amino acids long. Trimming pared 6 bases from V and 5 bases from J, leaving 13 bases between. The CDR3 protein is CASSPGRRETQYF. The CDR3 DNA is TGTGCCAGCAGCCCCGGACGTAGGGAGACCCAGTACTTC.

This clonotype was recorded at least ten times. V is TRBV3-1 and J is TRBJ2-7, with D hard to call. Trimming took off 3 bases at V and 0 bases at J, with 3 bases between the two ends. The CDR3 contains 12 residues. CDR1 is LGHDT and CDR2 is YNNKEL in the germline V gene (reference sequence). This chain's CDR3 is CASSQYSYEQYF. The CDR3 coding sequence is TGTGCCAGCAGCCAGTACTCCTACGAGCAGTACTTC.

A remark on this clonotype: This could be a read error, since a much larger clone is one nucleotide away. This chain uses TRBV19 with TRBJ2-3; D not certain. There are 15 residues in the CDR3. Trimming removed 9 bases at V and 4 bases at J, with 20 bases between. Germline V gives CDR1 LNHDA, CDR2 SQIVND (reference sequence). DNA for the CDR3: TGTGCCAGCACCCGGCGTTCGAGCGAGGCAGATACGCAGTATTTT. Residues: CASTRRSSEADTQYF.

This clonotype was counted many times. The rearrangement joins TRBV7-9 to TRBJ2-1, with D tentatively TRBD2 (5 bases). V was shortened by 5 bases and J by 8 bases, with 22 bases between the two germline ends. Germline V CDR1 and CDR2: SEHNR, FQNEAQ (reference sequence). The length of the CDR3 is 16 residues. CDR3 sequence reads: CASSLGVGPEEDEQFF. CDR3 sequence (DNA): TGTGCCAGCAGCCTCGGGGTCGGACCGGAGGAGGATGAGCAGTTCTTC. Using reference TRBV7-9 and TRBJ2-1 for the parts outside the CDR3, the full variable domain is DTGVSQNPRHKITKRGQNVTFRCDPISEHNRLYWYRQTLGQGPEFLTYFQNEAQLEKSRLLSDRFSAERPKGSFSTLEIQRTEQGDSAMYLCASSLGVGPEEDEQFFGPGTRLTVL.

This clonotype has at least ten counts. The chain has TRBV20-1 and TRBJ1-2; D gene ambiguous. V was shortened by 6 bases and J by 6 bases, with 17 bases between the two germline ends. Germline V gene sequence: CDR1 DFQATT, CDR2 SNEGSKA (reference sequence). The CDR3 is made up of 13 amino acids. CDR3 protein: CSALMGRTDGYTF. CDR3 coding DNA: TGCAGTGCCCTGATGGGGAGGACGGATGGCTACACCTTC.

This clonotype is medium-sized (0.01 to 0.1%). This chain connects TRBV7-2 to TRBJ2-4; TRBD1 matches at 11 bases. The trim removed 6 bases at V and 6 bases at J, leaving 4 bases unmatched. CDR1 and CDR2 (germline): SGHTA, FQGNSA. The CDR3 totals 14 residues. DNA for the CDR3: TGTGCCAGCAGGGGGACAGGGGGAGGAAACATTCAGTACTTC. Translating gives CASRGTGGGNIQYF.

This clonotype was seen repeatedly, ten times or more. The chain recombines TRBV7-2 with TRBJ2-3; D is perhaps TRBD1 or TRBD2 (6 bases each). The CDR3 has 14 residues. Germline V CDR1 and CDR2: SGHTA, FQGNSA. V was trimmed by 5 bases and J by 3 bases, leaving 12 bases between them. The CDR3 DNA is TGTGCCAGCAGCCCCACGGGGGCTACAGATACGCAGTATTTT. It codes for CASSPTGATDTQYF.

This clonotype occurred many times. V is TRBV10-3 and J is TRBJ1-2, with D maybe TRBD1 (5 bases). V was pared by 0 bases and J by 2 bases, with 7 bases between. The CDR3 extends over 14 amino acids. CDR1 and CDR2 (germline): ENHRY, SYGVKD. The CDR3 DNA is TGTGCCATCAGTGAGTCATCAGGGAACTATGGCTACACCTTC. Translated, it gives CAISESSGNYGYTF.

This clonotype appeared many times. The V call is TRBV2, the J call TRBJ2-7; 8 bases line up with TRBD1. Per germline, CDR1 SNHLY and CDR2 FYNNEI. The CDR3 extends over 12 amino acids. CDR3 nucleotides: TGTGCCAGCAGTGAAAGCCCCGACAGGGGAAGGGTC. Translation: CASSESPDRGRV.

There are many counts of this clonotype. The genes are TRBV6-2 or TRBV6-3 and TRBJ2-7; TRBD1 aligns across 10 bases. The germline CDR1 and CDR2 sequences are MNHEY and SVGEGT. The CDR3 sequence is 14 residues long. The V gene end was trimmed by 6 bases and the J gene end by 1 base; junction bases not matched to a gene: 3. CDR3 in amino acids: CASRGTGESYEQYV. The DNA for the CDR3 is TGTGCCAGCAGGGGGACAGGGGAGTCCTACGAGCAGTACGTC.

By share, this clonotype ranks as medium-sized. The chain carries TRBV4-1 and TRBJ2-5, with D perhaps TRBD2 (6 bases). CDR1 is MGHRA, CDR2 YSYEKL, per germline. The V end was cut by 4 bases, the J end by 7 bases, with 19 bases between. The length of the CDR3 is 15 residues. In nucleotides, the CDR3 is TGCGCCAGCAGCCGAGTCTGGGGGGTTCGAGGGACCCAGTACTTC. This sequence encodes CASSRVWGVRGTQYF.

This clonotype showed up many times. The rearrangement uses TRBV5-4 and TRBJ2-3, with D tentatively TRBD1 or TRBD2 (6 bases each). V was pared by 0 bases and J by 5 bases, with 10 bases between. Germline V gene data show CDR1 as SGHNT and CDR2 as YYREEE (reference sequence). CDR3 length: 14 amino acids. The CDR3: CASSLGGAIDTQYF. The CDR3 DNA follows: TGTGCCAGCAGCTTGGGGGGGGCAATAGATACGCAGTATTTT.

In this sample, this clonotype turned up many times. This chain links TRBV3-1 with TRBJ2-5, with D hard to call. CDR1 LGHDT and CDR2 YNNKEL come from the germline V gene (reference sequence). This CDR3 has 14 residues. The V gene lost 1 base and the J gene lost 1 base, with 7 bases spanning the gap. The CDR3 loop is CASSQANGQETQYF. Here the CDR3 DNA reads TGTGCCAGCAGCCAAGCTAACGGCCAAGAGACCCAGTACTTC.

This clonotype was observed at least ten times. The CDR3 bases are TGTGCCAGCAGCAGGGGGGACAGCTTTTACTCTGGGGCCAACGTCCTGACTTTC. Protein product: CASSRGDSFYSGANVLTF. The chain employs TRBV6-5 and TRBJ2-6; TRBD1 is a possible D gene (7 bases). V gave up 6 bases and J gave up 0 bases, with 18 bases separating them. This CDR3 is 18 amino acids long. Germline V gene sequence: CDR1 MNHEY, CDR2 SVGAGI.

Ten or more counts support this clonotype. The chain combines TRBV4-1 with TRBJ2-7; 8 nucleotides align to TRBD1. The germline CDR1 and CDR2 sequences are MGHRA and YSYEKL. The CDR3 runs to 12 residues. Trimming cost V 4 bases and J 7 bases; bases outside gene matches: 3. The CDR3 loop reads CASSRTGGEQYF. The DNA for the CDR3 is TGCGCCAGCAGCCGAACAGGGGGTGAGCAGTACTTC.

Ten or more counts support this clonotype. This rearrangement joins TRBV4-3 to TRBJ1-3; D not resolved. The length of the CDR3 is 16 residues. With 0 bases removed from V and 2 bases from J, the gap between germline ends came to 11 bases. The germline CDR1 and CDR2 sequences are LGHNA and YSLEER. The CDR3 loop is CASSQDVGGPGNTIYF. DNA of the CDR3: TGCGCCAGCAGCCAAGATGTCGGAGGGCCTGGAAACACCATATATTTT.

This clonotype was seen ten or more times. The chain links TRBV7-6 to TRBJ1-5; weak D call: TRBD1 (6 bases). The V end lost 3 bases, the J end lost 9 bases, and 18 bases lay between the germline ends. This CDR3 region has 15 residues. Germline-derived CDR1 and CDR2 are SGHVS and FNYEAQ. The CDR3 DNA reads TGTGCCAGCAGCTTCTCAAGCGCGGGAGGGGGGCCCCAGCATTTT. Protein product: CASSFSSAGGGPQHF.

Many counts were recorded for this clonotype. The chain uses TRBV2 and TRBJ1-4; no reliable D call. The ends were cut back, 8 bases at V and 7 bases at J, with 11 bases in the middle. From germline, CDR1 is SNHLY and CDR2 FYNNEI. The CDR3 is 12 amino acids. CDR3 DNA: TGTGCCAGCTCATTCAGCGCTGAAAAACTGTTTTTT. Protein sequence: CASSFSAEKLFF.

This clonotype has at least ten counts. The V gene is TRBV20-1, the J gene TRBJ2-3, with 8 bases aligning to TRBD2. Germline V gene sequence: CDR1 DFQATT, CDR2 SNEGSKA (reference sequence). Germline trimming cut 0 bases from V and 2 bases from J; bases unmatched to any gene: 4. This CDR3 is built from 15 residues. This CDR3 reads CSARDPGGVTDTQYF. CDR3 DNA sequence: TGCAGTGCTAGAGATCCGGGGGGGGTCACAGATACGCAGTATTTT.

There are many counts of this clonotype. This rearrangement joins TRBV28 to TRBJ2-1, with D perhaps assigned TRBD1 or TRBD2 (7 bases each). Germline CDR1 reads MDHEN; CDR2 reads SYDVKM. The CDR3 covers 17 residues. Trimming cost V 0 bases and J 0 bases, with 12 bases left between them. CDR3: CASSLWTGRGSYNEQFF. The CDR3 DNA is TGTGCCAGCAGTTTATGGACAGGGAGGGGCTCCTACAATGAGCAGTTCTTC.

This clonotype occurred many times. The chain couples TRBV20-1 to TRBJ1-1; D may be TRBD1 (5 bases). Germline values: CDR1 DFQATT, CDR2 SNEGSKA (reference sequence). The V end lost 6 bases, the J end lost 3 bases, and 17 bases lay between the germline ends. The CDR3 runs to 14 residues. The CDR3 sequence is CSAPVGKGDTEAFF. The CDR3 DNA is TGCAGTGCCCCAGTGGGGAAAGGGGACACTGAAGCTTTCTTT.